One T cell receptor (beta chain) is described in this entry. Its antigen is undetermined. The sample comes from a study of cytomegalovirus exposure and HLA in healthy donors. Study results and limitations: Reports credit the classifier with highly specific, highly sensitive diagnosis of cytomegalovirus status. As confirmed in vitro, a few CMV-associated chains were specific for CMV antigens.

Primers: 60 Vbeta forward and 13 Jbeta reverse. TCRdb keeps only in-frame clones here, not all; method: immunoSEQ multiplex PCR. The table has 200,000 to 250,000 clones, about 80% seen once. Trimming removed 5 bases at V and 2 bases at J, with 13 bases between. Germline-derived CDR1 and CDR2 are MNHNS and SASEGT. This CDR3 has 14 residues. Sequencing was done on a sample of PBMCs. The chain uses TRBV6-1 and TRBJ2-7, with D perhaps matching TRBD1 (6 bases). This TCR was recovered from a woman in her forties or fifties in good health and CMV-seropositive. The CDR3: CASSHRDITYEQYF. CDR3 in DNA: TGTGCCAGCAGTCACCGGGACATCACCTACGAGCAGTACTTC.